This TCR beta chain was recovered during a study of T cells in Graves' hyperthyroidism and ophthalmopathy. The study enrolled patients aged 18 to 65 with newly diagnosed hyperthyroidism of under 2 months' duration. Approximately 10 ml of fresh peripheral blood supplied the PBMCs. Trimming took off 6 bases at V and 8 bases at J, with 14 bases between the two ends. The CDR3 is 13 residues long. General study points: Most expanded thyroid clonotypes above 0.001 also appeared in blood. Ophthalmopathy was model-predicted a median roughly 6.2 months pre-onset.

This clonotype appeared many times. Its antigen is as yet unknown. Amplification targeted TCR beta CDR3 regions from RNA transcripts. The HTBI primer set drove a first-round RT-PCR of the TCR CDR3. One entry per CDR3 protein results from TCRdb running MiXCR on the multiplex PCR reads. The table lists about 360,000 distinct CDR3 sequences, approximately 13% of them singletons. Sequenced material: blood. The origin of this receptor is a woman younger than 30 with Graves' hyperthyroidism. This sequence joins TRBV12-3 or TRBV12-4 and TRBJ2-1; D perhaps matches TRBD2 (5 bases). This chain's CDR3 is CASRSALAHEQFF. The DNA of the CDR3 is TGTGCCAGCAGGTCAGCTCTAGCCCATGAGCAGTTCTTC.